The present T cell receptor (beta chain) was sequenced within a study of T cell responses to AZD1222 COVID-19 vaccine. General study points: At study baseline, merely more than 5 AZD1222 recipients were seropositive. Spike regions recognized by vaccine-associated CD4 TCRs spanned the protein, led by 160-218 and 743-854.

Sequencing used immunoSEQ multiplex PCR; TCRdb keeps in-frame clones, though not all of them. The top ten hold roughly a tenth of the sample, which has under 55,000 clones, 80% to 90% seen once. With regard to this clone: Its antigen is not identified.

Looked up from germline, CDR1 is SGHRS and CDR2 is YFSETQ. Trimming pared 3 bases from V and 1 base from J, leaving 12 bases between. The CDR3 consists of 15 residues. Sequences were derived from peripheral blood, sampled on day 0 of AZD1222 vaccination. The sequence was collected from an adult in good health. The chain links TRBV5-1 to TRBJ2-3; possibly TRBD1 for D (5 bases). The chain's CDR3 is CASSSMGRGTDTQYF. The CDR3 bases are TGCGCCAGCAGCTCAATGGGGCGCGGCACAGATACGCAGTATTTT.